Below are 8 T cell receptor beta chains sequenced from a single sample in a study of T cell repertoires in cytomegalovirus infection. TCRdb passed the reads through MiXCR, listing each CDR3 protein once. The sample has roughly 500,000 distinct CDR3 sequences, roughly a third seen once. Their antigens are not known. Sequenced here: cultured PBMCs, sampled from culture after CMV antigen stimulation. Receptor source: a human donor in good health (CMV status not recorded). Some clones in this sample may be carry-over from other donors' samples.

This sequence joins TRBV24-1 and TRBJ1-5; 9 nucleotides match TRBD1. The CDR3 runs to 15 residues. The germline V gene encodes CDR1 KGHDR and CDR2 SFDVKD. V lost 4 bases to trimming and J lost 7 bases; unmatched junction nucleotides: 7. CDR3 in amino acids: CATSDGTGYGQPQHF. The CDR3, as DNA: TGTGCCACCAGTGACGGGACAGGGTACGGGCAGCCCCAGCATTTT.

The rearrangement joins TRBV3-1 to TRBJ2-1; D ambiguous. V lost 1 base, J lost 7 bases, and 5 bases lay in between. CDR1 and CDR2 from the germline V gene are LGHDT and YNNKEL (reference sequence). The CDR3 totals 12 residues. The CDR3 DNA follows: TGTGCCAGCAGCCAAGTTAATAATGAGCAGTTCTTC. Amino acid sequence: CASSQVNNEQFF.

The chain couples TRBV7-9 to TRBJ2-7; either TRBD1 or TRBD2 may fit D (5 bases each). The V gene lost 1 base and the J gene lost 7 bases, with 11 bases spanning the gap. The CDR3 contains 13 residues. CDR1 and CDR2 (germline): SEHNR, FQNEAQ (reference sequence). The CDR3: CASSLGGVGEQYV. As DNA, the CDR3 is TGTGCCAGCAGCTTAGGAGGGGTAGGGGAGCAGTACGTC.

In this sample, this clonotype turned up many times. The J gene is TRBJ2-7, the V gene TRBV7-2; TRBD2 matches 9 bases. The germline gives CDR1 SGHTA, CDR2 FQGNSA. CDR3 length: 14 amino acids. V lost 11 bases, J lost 9 bases, and 17 bases stayed unmatched. CDR3 DNA: TGTGCCTGCGGACGACTAGCGGCCGCCGGGGTGCAGTACTTC. This translates into CACGRLAAAGVQYF.

V gene TRBV5-1 combines with J gene TRBJ1-1; maybe TRBD1 (6 bases). Trimming stripped 4 bases from V and 8 bases from J, with 15 bases between. The CDR3 sequence is 13 residues long. The germline V gene has CDR1 SGHRS and CDR2 YFSETQ. The CDR3 here is CASSHDRPSEAFF. Written as DNA, the CDR3 is TGCGCCAGCAGCCATGACAGGCCCTCGGAAGCTTTCTTT.

This clonotype came up a few times. This chain links TRBV5-4 with TRBJ2-1; no reliable D call. V gave up 0 bases and J gave up 2 bases, with 9 bases separating them. CDR1 and CDR2 from the germline V gene are SGHNT and YYREEE (reference sequence). The CDR3 totals 15 residues. CDR3 in amino acids: CASSLAQATYNEQFF. The DNA of the CDR3 is TGTGCCAGCAGCTTGGCGCAGGCCACCTACAATGAGCAGTTCTTC. The whole variable domain, remainder taken from reference TRBV5-4 and TRBJ2-1, is ETGVTQSPTHLIKTRGQQVTLRCSSQSGHNTVSWYQQALGQGPQFIFQYYREEENGRGNFPPRFSGLQFPNYSSELNVNALELDDSALYLCASSLAQATYNEQFFGPGTRLTVL.

V gene TRBV25-1 combines with J gene TRBJ2-7, with a possible D match to TRBD2 (5 bases). CDR1 is MGHDK, CDR2 SYGVNS, per germline. This CDR3 region has 12 residues. Trimming removed 4 bases at V and 4 bases at J, with 8 bases between. In DNA form, the CDR3 reads TGTGCCAGCAGTGGGGAGTTTTACGAGCAGTACTTC. This codes for CASSGEFYEQYF.

The chain links TRBV28 to TRBJ2-6; 9 bases agree with TRBD2. Germline V CDR1 and CDR2: MDHEN, SYDVKM. The CDR3 totals 16 residues. V shed 7 bases and J 0 bases; nucleotides not matched to a gene: 4. The CDR3 sequence: CASIAGATSGANVLTF. The CDR3 nucleotides are TGTGCCAGCATAGCGGGAGCAACCTCTGGGGCCAACGTCCTGACTTTC. The complete variable domain, with remaining parts taken from reference TRBV28 and TRBJ2-6, reads DVKVTQSSRYLVKRTGEKVFLECVQDMDHENMFWYRQDPGLGLRLIYFSYDVKMKEKGDIPEGYSVSREKKERFSLILESASTNQTSMYLCASIAGATSGANVLTFGAGSRLTVL.